Sequencing of this T cell receptor beta chain was carried out in a study of Graves' ophthalmopathy and Graves' hyperthyroidism. RNA transcripts were the source from which TCR beta CDR3 regions were amplified. The library came from an HTBI-primed first-round RT-PCR and a second-round multiplex PCR. MiXCR, applied by TCRdb to the multiplex PCR reads, yields one record per CDR3 protein. The sample carries about 1.1 million distinct CDR3 sequences, approximately 35% recorded once. The V gene's germline CDR1 is KGHDR and CDR2 SFDVKD. V dropped 6 bases and J dropped 3; count of bases not matched to a gene: 11. CDR3 length: 17 residues. Clinicians made diagnoses from clinical symptoms, serum thyroxine, TRAb, thyroid ultrasound and orbital computed tomography.

The sample comprised peripheral blood or thyroid tissue (not recorded which). The receptor comes from an adult man with Graves' hyperthyroidism. The chain recombines TRBV24-1 with TRBJ2-3, with TRBD2 matching over 10 bases. CDR3 bases: TGTGCCACCAGTACGCCCGGGACTAGCGATGGGACAGATACGCAGTATTTT. Protein sequence: CATSTPGTSDGTDTQYF.